The clone carrying this T cell receptor beta chain appeared once. The target antigen is unknown. Clones were sequenced by immunoSEQ multiplex PCR, and TCRdb holds only the in-frame ones, with some missing. The sample shows fewer than 200,000 clones, almost 90% of them seen only once. This record belongs to a study of T cell responses to AZD1222 COVID-19 vaccine. Study observations and caveats: Sampling captured repertoires only after the peak T cell response. The donor group comprised mostly white British people and more females; the analysis possibly underestimated clonal diversity.

Second-dose intervals of approximately 4 or approximately 12 weeks were pooled. CDR1 and CDR2 from the germline V gene are LGHDT and YNNKEL (reference sequence). V lost 1 base to trimming and J lost 7 bases, with 11 bases between them. The CDR3 sequence is 15 residues long. The sequences come from peripheral blood, collected 28 days after the second AZD1222 dose. The sequence was collected from an adult who received the AZD1222 COVID-19 vaccine. The V and J genes are TRBV3-1 (or the pseudogene TRBV3-2) and TRBJ1-6; possibly TRBD1 for D (5 bases). CDR3 in amino acids: CASSQGAGRNSPLHF. The CDR3 region has the DNA TGTGCCAGCAGCCAAGGGGCAGGGCGCAATTCACCCCTCCACTTT.